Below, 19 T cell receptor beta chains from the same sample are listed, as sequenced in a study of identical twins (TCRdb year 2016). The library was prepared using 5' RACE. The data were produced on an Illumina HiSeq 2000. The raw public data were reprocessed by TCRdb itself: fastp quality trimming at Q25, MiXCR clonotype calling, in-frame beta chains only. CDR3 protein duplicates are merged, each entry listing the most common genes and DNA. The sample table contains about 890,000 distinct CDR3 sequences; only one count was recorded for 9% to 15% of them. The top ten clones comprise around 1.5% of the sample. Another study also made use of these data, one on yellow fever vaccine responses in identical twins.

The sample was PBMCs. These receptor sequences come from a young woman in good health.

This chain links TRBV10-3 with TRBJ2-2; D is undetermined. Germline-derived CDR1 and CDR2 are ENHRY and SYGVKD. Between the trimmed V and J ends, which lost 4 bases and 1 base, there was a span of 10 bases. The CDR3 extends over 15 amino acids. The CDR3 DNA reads TGTGCCATCAGTGGTGGGGAACAGAACACCGGGGAGCTGTTTTTT. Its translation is CAISGGEQNTGELFF.

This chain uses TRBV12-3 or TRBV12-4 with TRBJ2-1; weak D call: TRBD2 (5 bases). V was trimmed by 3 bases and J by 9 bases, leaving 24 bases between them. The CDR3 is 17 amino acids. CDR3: CASSFQPMREANTEQFF. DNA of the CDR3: TGTGCCAGCAGTTTCCAGCCCATGAGGGAAGCCAATACTGAGCAGTTCTTC.

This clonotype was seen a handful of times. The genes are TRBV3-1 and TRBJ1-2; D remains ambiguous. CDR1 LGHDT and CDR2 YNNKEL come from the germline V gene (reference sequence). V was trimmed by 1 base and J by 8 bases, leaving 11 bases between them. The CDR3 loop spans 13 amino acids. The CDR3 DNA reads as TGTGCCAGCAGCCAAGTGCATCGGCGGGGCTACACCTTC. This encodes CASSQVHRRGYTF.

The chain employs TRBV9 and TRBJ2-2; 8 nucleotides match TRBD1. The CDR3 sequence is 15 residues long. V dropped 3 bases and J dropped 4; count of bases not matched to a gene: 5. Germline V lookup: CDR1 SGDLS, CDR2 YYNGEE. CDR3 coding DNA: TGTGCCAGCAGCGGTGGACAGGGATCCACCGGGGAGCTGTTTTTT. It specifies CASSGGQGSTGELFF. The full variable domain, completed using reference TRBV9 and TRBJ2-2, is DSGVTQTPKHLITATGQRVTLRCSPRSGDLSVYWYQQSLDQGLQFLIQYYNGEERAKGNILERFSAQQFPDLHSELNLSSLELGDSALYFCASSGGQGSTGELFFGEGSRLTVL.

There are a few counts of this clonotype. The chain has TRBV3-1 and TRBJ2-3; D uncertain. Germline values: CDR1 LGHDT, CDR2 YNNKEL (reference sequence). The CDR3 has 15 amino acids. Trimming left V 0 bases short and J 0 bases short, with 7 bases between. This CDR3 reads CASSQEALSTDTQYF. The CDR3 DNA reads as TGTGCCAGCAGCCAAGAAGCGCTTAGCACAGATACGCAGTATTTT.

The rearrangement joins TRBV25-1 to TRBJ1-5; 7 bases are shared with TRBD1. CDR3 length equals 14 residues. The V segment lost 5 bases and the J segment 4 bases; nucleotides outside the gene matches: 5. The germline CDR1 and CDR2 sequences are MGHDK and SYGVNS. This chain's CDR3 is CASSTTGKNQPQHF. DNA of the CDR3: TGTGCCAGCAGTACGACAGGGAAAAATCAGCCCCAGCATTTT.

The CDR3 DNA reads TGTGCCAGCAGCCCAGGGGCGGTCTTTTCACCCCTCCACTTT. Protein: CASSPGAVFSPLHF. The chain carries TRBV3-1 and TRBJ1-6; possible D gene TRBD1, 6 bases. V was shortened by 4 bases and J by 9 bases, with 13 bases between the two germline ends. This CDR3 has 14 amino acids. The V gene's germline CDR1 is LGHDT and CDR2 YNNKEL (reference sequence).

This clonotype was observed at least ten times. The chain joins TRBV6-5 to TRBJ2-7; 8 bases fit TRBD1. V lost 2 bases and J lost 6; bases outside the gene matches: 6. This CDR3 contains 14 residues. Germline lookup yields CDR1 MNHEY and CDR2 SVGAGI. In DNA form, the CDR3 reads TGTGCCAGCAGTTACGACAGGGGAGCCCTCGAGCAGTACGTC. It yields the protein CASSYDRGALEQYV.

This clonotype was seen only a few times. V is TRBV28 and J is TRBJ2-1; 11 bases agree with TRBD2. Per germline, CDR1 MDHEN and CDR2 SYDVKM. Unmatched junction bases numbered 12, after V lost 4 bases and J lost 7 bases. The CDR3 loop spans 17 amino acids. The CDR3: CASSSPLAGDYNNEQFF. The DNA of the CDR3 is TGTGCCAGCAGTTCTCCACTAGCGGGGGACTACAATAATGAGCAGTTCTTC.

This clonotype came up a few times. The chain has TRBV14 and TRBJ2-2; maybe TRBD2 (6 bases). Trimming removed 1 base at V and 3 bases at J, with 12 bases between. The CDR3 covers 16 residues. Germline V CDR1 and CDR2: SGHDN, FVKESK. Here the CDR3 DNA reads TGTGCCAGCAGCCAAGTAGGGACTCGCGACACCGGGGAGCTGTTTTTT. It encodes CASSQVGTRDTGELFF.

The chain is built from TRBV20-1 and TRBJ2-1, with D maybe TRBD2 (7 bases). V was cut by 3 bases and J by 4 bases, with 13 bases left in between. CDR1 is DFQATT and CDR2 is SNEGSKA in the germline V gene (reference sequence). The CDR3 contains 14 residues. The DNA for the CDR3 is TGCAGTGCTAGCGGGGGGCGATCTTACAATGAGCAGTTCTTC. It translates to CSASGGRSYNEQFF.

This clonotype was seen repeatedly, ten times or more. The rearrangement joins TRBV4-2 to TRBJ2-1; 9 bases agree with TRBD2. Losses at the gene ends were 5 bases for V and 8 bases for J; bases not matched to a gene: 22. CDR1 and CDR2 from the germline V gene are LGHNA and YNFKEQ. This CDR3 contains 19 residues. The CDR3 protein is CASSGPLAGRPIYKDEQFF. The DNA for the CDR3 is TGTGCCAGCAGCGGTCCGCTAGCGGGACGGCCTATCTACAAGGATGAGCAGTTCTTC.

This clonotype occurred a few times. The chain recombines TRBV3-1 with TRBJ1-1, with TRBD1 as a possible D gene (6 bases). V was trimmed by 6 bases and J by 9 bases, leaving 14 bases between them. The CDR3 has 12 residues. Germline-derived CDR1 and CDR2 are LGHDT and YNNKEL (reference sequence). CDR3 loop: CASSPGTLKAFF. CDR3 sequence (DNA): TGTGCCAGCAGTCCCGGGACACTAAAAGCTTTCTTT.

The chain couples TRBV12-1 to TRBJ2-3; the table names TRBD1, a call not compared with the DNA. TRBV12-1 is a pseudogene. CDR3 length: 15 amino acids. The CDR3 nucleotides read TGTGCCAGCAGCCCCGGAGGCGGGACGACAGATACGCAGTATTTT. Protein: CASSPGGGTTDTQYF.

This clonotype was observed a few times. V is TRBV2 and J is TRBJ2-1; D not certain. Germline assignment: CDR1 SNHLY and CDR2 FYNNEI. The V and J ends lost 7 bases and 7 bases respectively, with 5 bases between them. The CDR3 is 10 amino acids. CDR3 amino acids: CASMGNEQFF. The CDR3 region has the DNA TGTGCCAGCATGGGTAATGAGCAGTTCTTC.

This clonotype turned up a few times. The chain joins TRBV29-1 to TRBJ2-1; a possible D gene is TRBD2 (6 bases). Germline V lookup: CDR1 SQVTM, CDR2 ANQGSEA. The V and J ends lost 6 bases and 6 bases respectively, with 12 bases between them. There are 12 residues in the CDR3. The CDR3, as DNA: TGCAGCGTGCAACGGGAGACCAATGAGCAGTTCTTC. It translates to CSVQRETNEQFF.

The CDR3 is CASSVEMSGRNNEQFF. CDR3 coding DNA: TGTGCCAGCAGCGTTGAGATGAGCGGGAGGAACAATGAGCAGTTCTTC. The J gene is TRBJ2-1, the V gene TRBV7-8, with 9 bases that match TRBD2. V shed 5 bases, J shed 5 bases, and the junction held 10 bases outside the gene matches. This CDR3 has 16 amino acids. Germline CDR1 and CDR2: SGHVS and FQNEAQ.

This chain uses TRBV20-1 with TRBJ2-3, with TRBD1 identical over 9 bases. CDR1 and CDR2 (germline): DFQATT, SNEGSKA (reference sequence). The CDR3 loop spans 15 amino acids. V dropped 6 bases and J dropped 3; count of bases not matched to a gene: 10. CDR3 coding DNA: TGCAGTGCCGACACAGGGGGCCTTGGGACAGATACGCAGTATTTT. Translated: CSADTGGLGTDTQYF.

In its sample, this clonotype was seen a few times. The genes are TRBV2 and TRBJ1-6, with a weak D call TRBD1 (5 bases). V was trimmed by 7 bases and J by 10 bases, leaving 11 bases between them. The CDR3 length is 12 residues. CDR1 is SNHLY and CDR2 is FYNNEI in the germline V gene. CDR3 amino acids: CASIQRDSPLHF. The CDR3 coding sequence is TGTGCCAGCATACAGAGGGACTCACCCCTCCACTTT.